What follows is one TCR beta chain and its context. Its antigen remains unidentified. The PCR was carried out with 60 Vbeta primers and 13 Jbeta primers. The repertoire was sequenced with immunoSEQ multiplex PCR; TCRdb's copy has only in-frame clones and lacks some. The sample table sets out 70,000 to 100,000 clones. This specimen belongs to a study of cytomegalovirus exposure and HLA in healthy donors. Germline V gene lookup returns CDR1 LGHNA and CDR2 YNFKEQ. Trimming removed 0 bases from V and 3 bases from J; junction bases left unmatched: 8. The CDR3 consists of 16 residues. Overall study results and limits: HLA-A and HLA-B allele assignments for most subjects were reportedly predicted accurately using TCR beta sequences.

This rearrangement joins TRBV4-2 to TRBJ2-7, with 7 nucleotides matching TRBD2. The TCR originated in a girl aged 5-17 years in good health and CMV-seropositive. Sequencing was done on a sample of PBMCs. The CDR3 is CASSQEKASGFYEQYF. The DNA for the CDR3 is TGTGCCAGCAGCCAAGAGAAGGCTAGCGGATTCTACGAGCAGTACTTC.